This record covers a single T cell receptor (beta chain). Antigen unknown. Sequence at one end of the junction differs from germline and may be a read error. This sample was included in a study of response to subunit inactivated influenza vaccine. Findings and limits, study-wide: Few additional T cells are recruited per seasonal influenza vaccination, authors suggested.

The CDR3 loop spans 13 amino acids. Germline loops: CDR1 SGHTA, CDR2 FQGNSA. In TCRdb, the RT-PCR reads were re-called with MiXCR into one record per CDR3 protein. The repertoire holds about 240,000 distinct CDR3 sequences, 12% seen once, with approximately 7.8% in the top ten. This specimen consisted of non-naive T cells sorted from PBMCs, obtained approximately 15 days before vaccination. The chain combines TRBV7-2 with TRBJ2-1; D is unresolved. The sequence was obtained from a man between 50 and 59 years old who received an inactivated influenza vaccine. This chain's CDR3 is CASSRPGNNEHFF. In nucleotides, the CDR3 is TGTGCCAGCAGCCGTCCGGGCAACAATGAGCATTTCTTC.